These 14 T cell receptor beta chains were sequenced from one sample in a study of shared clonotypes between healthy human individuals. Sequencing was performed with immunoSEQ multiplex PCR; in TCRdb, only in-frame clones are kept and a portion is missing. The table shows 2,500,000 or so clones, with approximately 90% occurring only once. Sequenced: naive CD4+ T cells from PBMCs. Subset meaning: CD45RA+ positively selected. Every receptor here comes from a young man in good health. Some clones in this sample may be carry-over from other donors' samples.

The chain employs TRBV10-3 and TRBJ1-5; tentatively, D is TRBD1 (5 bases). Trimming pared 1 base from V and 0 bases from J, leaving 7 bases between. The germline V gene encodes CDR1 ENHRY and CDR2 SYGVKD. The CDR3 has 15 residues. The CDR3 sequence is CAISEWGGSNQPQHF. CDR3 in DNA: TGTGCCATCAGTGAGTGGGGGGGTAGCAATCAGCCCCAGCATTTT.

The chain couples TRBV7-2 to TRBJ2-7; TRBD1 matches 11 bases. Germline V gene sequence: CDR1 SGHTA, CDR2 FQGNSA. With V trimmed by 4 bases and J by 9 bases, 11 bases remained unmatched. The CDR3 runs 15 residues. The CDR3 DNA is TGTGCCAGCAGCTGGGGACAGGGGGGGGATATAGGGCAGTACTTC. This gives the protein CASSWGQGGDIGQYF.

The rearrangement links TRBV2 to TRBJ2-3, with 12 bases aligning to TRBD2. With 3 bases clipped from V and 2 bases from J, the junction kept 9 bases outside the gene matches. The V gene's germline CDR1 is SNHLY and CDR2 FYNNEI. The CDR3 consists of 18 residues. As DNA, the CDR3 is TGTGCCAGCAGTGATCCTAGCGGGAGGGCCCCATCCACAGATACGCAGTATTTT. Translating it yields CASSDPSGRAPSTDTQYF.

J is TRBJ2-3 and V is TRBV5-1; D is perhaps TRBD1 (6 bases). Germline CDR1 reads SGHRS; CDR2 reads YFSETQ. The CDR3 has 15 residues. The germline V and J ends were trimmed by 3 bases and 2 bases, with 13 bases remaining between them. In DNA form, the CDR3 reads TGCGCCAGCAGCTATTCTCAGGGGACCACAGATACGCAGTATTTT. As protein: CASSYSQGTTDTQYF. Looking up the rest from reference TRBV5-1 and TRBJ2-3 gives the full variable domain: KAGVTQTPRYLIKTRGQQVTLSCSPISGHRSVSWYQQTPGQGLQFLFEYFSETQRNKGNFPGRFSGRQFSNSRSEMNVSTLELGDSALYLCASSYSQGTTDTQYFGPGTRLTVL.

The rearrangement uses TRBV6-6 and TRBJ1-1; no clear D gene. Germline CDR1 MNHNY, CDR2 SVGAGI (reference sequence). This CDR3 is built from 13 residues. Trimming removed 6 bases at V and 3 bases at J, with 11 bases between. The CDR3 protein is CASSPGTYTEAFF. DNA of the CDR3: TGTGCCAGCAGCCCCGGAACTTACACTGAAGCTTTCTTT.

V is TRBV18 and J is TRBJ2-2; 8 nucleotides match TRBD1. The J segment lost 0 bases and the V segment lost 8 bases, leaving 5 bases of the junction unmatched. This CDR3 has 15 residues. The V gene's germline CDR1 is KGHSH and CDR2 LQKENI. CDR3 DNA: TGTGCCAGCGCTCGGACAGGGACGAACACCGGGGAGCTGTTTTTT. Protein product: CASARTGTNTGELFF. The full variable domain, rest sourced from reference TRBV18 and TRBJ2-2, is NAGVMQNPRHLVRRRGQEARLRCSPMKGHSHVYWYRQLPEEGLKFMVYLQKENIIDESGMPKERFSAEFPKEGPSILRIQQVVRGDSAAYFCASARTGTNTGELFFGEGSRLTVL.

The chain has TRBV28 and TRBJ2-7, with D perhaps TRBD2 (5 bases). This CDR3 comprises 12 residues. V was clipped by 1 base and J by 7 bases, with 8 bases between them. Germline CDR1 MDHEN, CDR2 SYDVKM. The CDR3 DNA is TGTGCCAGCAGTTTATTTCCGGGGGAGCAGTACTTC. Amino acids: CASSLFPGEQYF.

V and J are TRBV5-1 and TRBJ2-2; 7 bases match TRBD1. Germline trimming cut 2 bases from V and 6 bases from J; bases unmatched to any gene: 7. Germline V gene lookup returns CDR1 SGHRS and CDR2 YFSETQ. CDR3 length equals 15 residues. CDR3 sequence reads: CASSFLAGTAGELFF. Here the CDR3 DNA reads TGCGCCAGCAGCTTTCTAGCCGGGACAGCCGGGGAGCTGTTTTTT.

This chain's CDR3 is CASSLGGSGAAYEQYF. The CDR3 bases are TGTGCCAGCAGCTTAGGAGGTAGCGGGGCCGCCTACGAGCAGTACTTC. The chain links TRBV7-9 to TRBJ2-7; TRBD2 matches 8 bases. This CDR3 comprises 16 residues. Germline loops: CDR1 SEHNR, CDR2 FQNEAQ (reference sequence). With V trimmed by 1 base and J by 2 bases, 7 bases remained unmatched.

The chain recombines TRBV28 with TRBJ2-7; 8 bases line up with TRBD2. There are 15 residues in the CDR3. V lost 3 bases, J lost 0 bases, and 4 bases stayed unmatched. The germline gives CDR1 MDHEN, CDR2 SYDVKM. This CDR3 reads CASSFIAGPSYEQYF. The CDR3 coding sequence is TGTGCCAGCAGTTTCATAGCGGGACCCTCCTACGAGCAGTACTTC.

This rearrangement joins TRBV2 to TRBJ2-7; maybe TRBD1 (5 bases). CDR1 and CDR2 from the germline V gene are SNHLY and FYNNEI. The CDR3 is 13 amino acids. Between the trimmed V and J ends, which lost 3 bases and 4 bases, there was a span of 10 bases. The CDR3 spells CASSEPGFYEQYF. CDR3 nucleotides: TGTGCCAGCAGTGAGCCAGGGTTTTACGAGCAGTACTTC.

This chain connects TRBV19 to TRBJ2-7, with a tentative D call TRBD1 (6 bases). Trimming removed 5 bases from V and 4 bases from J, with 18 bases in between. This CDR3 has 15 residues. Looked up from germline, CDR1 is LNHDA and CDR2 is SQIVND (reference sequence). In DNA form, the CDR3 reads TGTGCCAGTAGTCAGTCTGCAGGGGCTTCGTACGAGCAGTACTTC. It specifies CASSQSAGASYEQYF.

The chain is built from TRBV19 and TRBJ1-2; D is ambiguous. Trimming took 7 bases from V and 4 from J, leaving 10 bases between them. Looked up from germline, CDR1 is LNHDA and CDR2 is SQIVND (reference sequence). CDR3 length: 12 residues. The CDR3 bases are TGTGCCAGTACCAACCTGGGCTATGGCTACACCTTC. This encodes CASTNLGYGYTF.

The V and J genes are TRBV7-6 and TRBJ2-2; D tentatively fits TRBD1 or TRBD2 (5 bases each). Germline V gene lookup returns CDR1 SGHVS and CDR2 FNYEAQ. The V end lost 1 base, the J end lost 12 bases, and 21 bases lay between the germline ends. The CDR3 runs to 16 residues. This CDR3 reads CASSLGSFPRGAKLFF. CDR3 in DNA: TGTGCCAGCAGCTTAGGCTCTTTCCCGAGGGGCGCGAAGCTGTTTTTT.